These 8 T cell receptor beta chains share one sample of origin, sequenced in a study of T-cell reconstitution after alpha-beta-depleted transplantation in children. Unique molecular identifiers featured in how the TCRbeta library was prepared. TCRdb itself ran the PCR reads through MiXCR, one entry per CDR3 protein. The sample consists of about 980,000 distinct CDR3 sequences, 25% to 35% of them appearing once. The specimen was PBMCs, mostly from graft donor cells, collected 360 days after TCRalphabeta/CD19-depleted stem cell transplant. Receptors originate from a boy younger than two who had a stem cell transplant for SCID, so the T cells may come from the graft donor.

The chain recombines TRBV9 with TRBJ1-1; D is perhaps TRBD1 (6 bases). Per germline, CDR1 SGDLS and CDR2 YYNGEE. The CDR3 sequence is 15 residues long. With 3 bases removed from V and 0 bases from J, the gap between germline ends came to 12 bases. The CDR3 nucleotides read TGTGCCAGCAGCGCCGCAGGGACACTGAACACTGAAGCTTTCTTT. It codes for CASSAAGTLNTEAFF.

This chain connects TRBV20-1 to TRBJ1-1, with 10 nucleotides matching TRBD1. The germline V gene encodes CDR1 DFQATT and CDR2 SNEGSKA (reference sequence). J gave up 1 base and V 3 bases, and 8 bases lay outside the gene matches. This CDR3 has 16 residues. The CDR3 sequence is CSASGEDRGANTEAFF. The CDR3 bases are TGCAGTGCTAGCGGGGAGGACAGGGGGGCGAACACTGAAGCTTTCTTT.

A remark on this clonotype: One end of the junction does not line up with germline, which may come from a read error. The chain links TRBV18 to TRBJ2-1; weak D call: TRBD1 (6 bases). Germline assignment: CDR1 KGHSH and CDR2 LQKENI. This CDR3 region has 15 residues. The CDR3 bases are TGTGCCAGCTCACCGCGCGGACAGTTGTACAATGATCAGTTCTTC. Its protein product is CASSPRGQLYNDQFF.

Remarks on this clonotype: One end of the junction varies from germline; a read error may be responsible. V is TRBV20-1 and J is TRBJ2-1; D possibly corresponds to TRBD1 (6 bases). The CDR3 consists of 12 residues. Germline lookup yields CDR1 DFQATT and CDR2 SNEGSKA (reference sequence). CDR3 amino acids: CSARRTLGQLIF. Here the CDR3 DNA reads TGCAGTGCTAGAAGGACCCTAGGACAGCTGATCTTC.

This clonotype was counted once. The V call is TRBV20-1, the J call TRBJ2-3, with TRBD2 matching over 15 bases. Germline CDR1 DFQATT, CDR2 SNEGSKA (reference sequence). V gave up 0 bases and J gave up 6 bases; unmatched junction bases: 16. The CDR3 runs to 20 residues. The CDR3 here is CSARDARRGLAGGHGDTQYF. DNA of the CDR3: TGCAGTGCTAGAGATGCCCGCAGAGGACTAGCGGGGGGGCATGGCGATACGCAGTATTTT.

The rearrangement uses TRBV7-2 and TRBJ1-3, with a tentative D call TRBD1 (5 bases). The CDR3 contains 16 residues. V was shortened by 3 bases and J by 1 base, with 13 bases between the two germline ends. Germline values: CDR1 SGHTA, CDR2 FQGNSA. The CDR3 nucleotides read TGTGCCAGCAGCTTGGGGCTGGGGAGTTCTGGAAACACCATATATTTT. Its translation: CASSLGLGSSGNTIYF. Looking up the rest from reference TRBV7-2 and TRBJ1-3 gives the full variable domain: GAGVSQSPSNKVTEKGKDVELRCDPISGHTALYWYRQSLGQGLEFLIYFQGNSAPDKSGLPSDRFSAERTGGSVSTLTIQRTQQEDSAVYLCASSLGLGSSGNTIYFGEGSWLTVV.

This clonotype showed up just a few times. The J gene is TRBJ2-5, the V gene TRBV12-3 or TRBV12-4; TRBD2 matches at 14 bases. With V trimmed by 6 bases and J by 5 bases, 8 bases remained unmatched. The CDR3 has 16 residues. In nucleotides, the CDR3 is TGTGCCAGCAGCCGACTAGCGGGGGGGCCGTGGGAGACCCAGTACTTC. This gives the protein CASSRLAGGPWETQYF.

This clonotype was recorded a few times. V usage is TRBV29-1 and J usage is TRBJ1-2; D perhaps matches TRBD1 (5 bases). Trimming shortened V by 5 bases and J by 4 bases, and 17 bases separated the two germline ends. This CDR3 is 14 amino acids long. CDR1 is SQVTM and CDR2 is ANQGSEA in the germline V gene. CDR3 protein: CSVPHEGRAYGYTF. For the CDR3, the DNA is TGCAGCGTTCCCCACGAGGGCAGGGCCTATGGCTACACCTTC.